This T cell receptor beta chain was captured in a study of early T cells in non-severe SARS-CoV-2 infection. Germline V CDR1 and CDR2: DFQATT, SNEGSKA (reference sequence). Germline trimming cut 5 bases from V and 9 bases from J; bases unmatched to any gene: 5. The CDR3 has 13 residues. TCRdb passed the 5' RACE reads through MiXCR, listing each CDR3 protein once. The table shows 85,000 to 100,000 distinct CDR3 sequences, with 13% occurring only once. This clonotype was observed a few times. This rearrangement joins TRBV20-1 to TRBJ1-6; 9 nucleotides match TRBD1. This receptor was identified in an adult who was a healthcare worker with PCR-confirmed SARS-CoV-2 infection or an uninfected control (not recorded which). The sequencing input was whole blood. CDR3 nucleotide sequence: TGCAGTGCTGGGGACAGGGAGGCTTCACCCCTCCACTTT. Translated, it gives CSAGDREASPLHF.